This T cell receptor (beta chain) is drawn from a study of T cell changes during pregnancy in multiple sclerosis. This clone was seen once. Assay used: immunoSEQ multiplex PCR; TCRdb lists only in-frame clones, some missing. Seen here are tens of thousands of clones, over 85% observed once, and the top ten hold 2.5% to 3.5%. This sequence was found in a female donor with multiple sclerosis, enrolled in a pregnancy study. Here the sequenced sample was CD8+ T cells from peripheral blood mononuclear cells, taken before pregnancy.

The CDR3 here is CASTIGQGNGYTF. The CDR3 region has the DNA TGTGCCAGTACCATAGGACAGGGCAACGGCTACACCTTC. The V call is TRBV19, the J call TRBJ1-2, with 8 nucleotides matching TRBD1. This CDR3 comprises 13 residues. Germline V gene sequence: CDR1 LNHDA, CDR2 SQIVND (reference sequence). The V and J ends lost 7 bases and 8 bases, in that order; junction bases with no gene match: 9.